This T cell receptor (beta chain) stems from a study of blood T cell repertoires in COVID-19. In the authors' methods: Scientists estimated how many nucleated cells there were by amplifying reference gene primers. Data came from immunoSEQ multiplex PCR; TCRdb stores just in-frame clones and leaves some out. That table furnishes V, J and clone size, whereas the DNA furnished D and trimming. The table lists 380,000 or so clones, 89% of them singletons. Per the germline V gene, CDR1 is MGHRA and CDR2 is YSYEKL. The CDR3 runs 15 residues. V lost 1 base, J lost 0 bases, and 3 bases stayed unmatched. Material: peripheral blood. The TCR sequence derives from a man aged 40-49 years with acute or convalescent COVID-19. The chain carries TRBV4-1 and TRBJ2-7; 7 nucleotides agree with TRBD1. The CDR3 is CASSQGQGSSYEQYF. DNA for the CDR3: TGCGCCAGCAGCCAAGGACAGGGTAGCTCCTACGAGCAGTACTTC.